A single T cell receptor beta chain is shown here with its context. As yet, its antigen is unknown. The entry originates in a study of human versus mouse CDR3 diversity and MHC coevolution. Across the study: Each sample yielded roughly 5.5 x 10^6 to 1.7 x 10^7 valid reads.

CDR3 length: 14 amino acids. Unmatched junction bases numbered 3, after V lost 4 bases and J lost 4 bases. Germline values: CDR1 MDHEN, CDR2 SYDVKM. The repertoire was sequenced with immunoSEQ multiplex PCR; TCRdb's copy has only in-frame clones and lacks some. The sample has 75,000 to 90,000 clones; over 85% are singletons. Study-level results: By iCHAO1, human TCR beta clonotypes numbered some 1.6 million, the most.

The V call is TRBV28, the J call TRBJ2-1, with 8 bases aligning to TRBD2. The sequence was obtained from a person aged 30 to 70 in good health. Sequenced input: naive CD4+ T cells from blood. Subset given: CD45RO-negative CD62L-positive naive CD4 T cells. For the CDR3, the DNA is TGTGCCAGCAGTTCGGCTAGCGGGTACAATGAGCAGTTCTTC. This gives the protein CASSSASGYNEQFF.